This TCR beta chain was profiled in a study of beta chain features in type 1 diabetes. About the study: Examination of sorted cells across all samples involved over 85,000,000 cells.

A CD45RO/CCR7/CD25/CD127/CD95/CD27 panel sorted naive, central memory, regulatory and stem cell-like memory CD4+ cells. V was trimmed by 6 bases and J by 3 bases, leaving 15 bases between them. This CDR3 region has 15 residues. Per germline, CDR1 MNHNY and CDR2 SVGAGI (reference sequence). The investigators reverse transcribed all of the isolated RNA, so they sequenced expressed TCRB transcripts. TCRdb's copy holds only in-frame clones and misses some; the assay was immunoSEQ multiplex PCR. The sample lists hundreds of thousands of clones, roughly a sixth occurring once. Sequencing was carried out using naive CD4+ T cells from blood. The rearrangement joins TRBV6-6 to TRBJ1-5; D not resolved. This sequence originates from a young woman in good health. CDR3 in amino acids: CASSRRTDHNQPQHF. CDR3 coding DNA: TGTGCCAGCAGCCGCCGGACGGATCACAATCAGCCCCAGCATTTT.